Shown below are 10 T cell receptor beta chains from a single sample sequenced in a study of blood T cell repertoires in COVID-19. The assay was immunoSEQ multiplex PCR, and TCRdb's table has in-frame clones only and misses some. This table holds approximately 470,000 clones, approximately 86% found once. Input material: PBMCs or T cells enriched from blood (not recorded which). Receptor source: a woman aged 18-35 years who had recovered from COVID-19.

This sequence joins TRBV5-6 and TRBJ1-2; D is unresolved. V lost 4 bases and J lost 2, with 6 bases in between. CDR1 and CDR2 (germline): SGHDT, YYEEEE. The CDR3 runs 12 residues. CDR3 nucleotides: TGTGCCAGCAGCACTGTAAACTATGGCTACACCTTC. This translates into CASSTVNYGYTF. Combining the CDR3 with reference TRBV5-6 and TRBJ1-2 gives the whole variable domain DAGVTQSPTHLIKTRGQQVTLRCSPKSGHDTVSWYQQALGQGPQFIFQYYEEEERQRGNFPDRFSGHQFPNYSSELNVNALLLGDSALYLCASSTVNYGYTFGSGTRLTVV.

The chain carries TRBV19 and TRBJ1-1, with D tentatively TRBD1 (5 bases). Germline CDR1 is LNHDA and CDR2 is SQIVND (reference sequence). V shed 5 bases and J shed 8 bases, with 15 bases lying between them. The CDR3 is 13 amino acids. CDR3 in amino acids: CASSAHRSDEAFF. The DNA for the CDR3 is TGTGCCAGTAGTGCCCACAGGAGCGACGAAGCTTTCTTT. Full variable domain (rest looked up from reference TRBV19 and TRBJ1-1): DGGITQSPKYLFRKEGQNVTLSCEQNLNHDAMYWYRQDPGQGLRLIYYSQIVNDFQKGDIAEGYSVSREKKESFPLTVTSAQKNPTAFYLCASSAHRSDEAFFGQGTRLTVV.

A word on this clone: A much larger clone lies one base from this, so it may be a read error. This rearrangement joins TRBV5-6 to TRBJ1-5; tentatively, D is TRBD1 (6 bases). Looked up from germline, CDR1 is SGHDT and CDR2 is YYEEEE. This CDR3 is 14 amino acids long. V gave up 0 bases and J gave up 2 bases, with 6 bases separating them. CDR3 loop: CASSLAGGNQPQHF. CDR3 bases: TGTGCCAGCAGCTTGGCAGGGGGCAATCAGCCCCAGCATTTT.

The chain couples TRBV4-1 to TRBJ2-3, with 7 bases lining up with TRBD1. Germline CDR1 reads MGHRA; CDR2 reads YSYEKL. The length of the CDR3 is 15 residues. With V trimmed by 2 bases and J by 4 bases, 6 bases remained unmatched. CDR3 sequence: CASSQRQGISDTQYF. The CDR3 bases are TGCGCCAGCAGCCAAAGACAGGGTATATCAGATACGCAGTATTTT.

The rearrangement uses TRBV4-1 and TRBJ1-6; 11 bases map to TRBD1. Trimming took 1 base from V and 8 from J; bases not matched to a gene: 4. Germline V gene sequence: CDR1 MGHRA, CDR2 YSYEKL. The CDR3 consists of 16 residues. CDR3 region: CASSQAGTGGYSPLHF. The CDR3 DNA follows: TGCGCCAGCAGCCAAGCCGGGACAGGGGGTTATTCACCCCTCCACTTT.

The gene calls are TRBV28 and TRBJ1-6; D is uncertain. CDR1 MDHEN and CDR2 SYDVKM come from the germline V gene. V lost 4 bases and J lost 9, with 7 bases in between. The CDR3 spans 12 residues. Written as DNA, the CDR3 is TGTGCCAGCAGTTCCCGGGGTTCACCCCTCCACTTT. Its translation: CASSSRGSPLHF.

V usage is TRBV6-5 and J usage is TRBJ1-3, with a tentative D call TRBD1 (5 bases). This CDR3 contains 15 residues. V gave up 6 bases and J gave up 4 bases, with 16 bases separating them. Germline lookup yields CDR1 MNHEY and CDR2 SVGAGI. CDR3 residues: CASRAPPGLGNTIYF. DNA of the CDR3: TGTGCCAGCAGGGCCCCCCCGGGACTGGGAAACACCATATATTTT.

V gene TRBV4-1 combines with J gene TRBJ1-2; D is uncertain. From germline, CDR1 is MGHRA and CDR2 YSYEKL. This CDR3 contains 14 residues. V was clipped by 2 bases and J by 1 base, with 8 bases between them. The CDR3 DNA sequence: TGCGCCAGCAGCCAACCCGGAGATAACTATGGCTACACCTTC. It codes for CASSQPGDNYGYTF.

The rearrangement links TRBV30 to TRBJ1-1, with D tentatively TRBD1 (5 bases). The germline CDR1 and CDR2 sequences are GTSNPN and SVGIG (reference sequence). The V end lost 2 bases, the J end lost 2 bases, and 9 bases lay between the germline ends. This CDR3 region has 13 residues. CDR3 in amino acids: CAWSSDSNTEAFF. Written as DNA, the CDR3 is TGTGCCTGGAGTTCCGACAGCAACACTGAAGCTTTCTTT.

The chain joins TRBV9 to TRBJ1-5; 7 bases line up with TRBD1. The CDR3 consists of 14 residues. V shed 5 bases, J shed 2 bases, and the junction held 4 bases outside the gene matches. The germline V gene has CDR1 SGDLS and CDR2 YYNGEE. The CDR3 loop is CASSTGVGNQPQHF. CDR3 bases: TGTGCCAGCAGTACAGGGGTGGGCAATCAGCCCCAGCATTTT.